This record looks at one T cell receptor (beta chain) sequence and its context. Its antigen is undetermined. The junction departs from the called germline gene at one end, perhaps through a read error. This sample is part of a study of graft-versus-host responses after intestinal transplantation. Across the study: The transplants performed in recipients were multivisceral, liver-intestinal, or isolated intestinal.

The CDR3 is made up of 14 amino acids. General study points: High graft-versus-host to host-versus-graft clonal ratios were found in allografts of patients who had graft-donor T cell macrochimerism.

The data were produced by immunoSEQ multiplex PCR, yet TCRdb's version contains in-frame clones alone and is incomplete. The sample contains about 12,000 clones, around four fifths of which appear only once. This receptor was taken from a human patient who received an intestinal transplant, so some T cells may come from the graft donor. Here the sequenced sample was PBMCs, taken approximately 120 days after transplant. This chain joins TRBV23-1 and TRBJ1-5, with D hard to call. TRBV23-1 carries the ORF label, with uncertain function. The CDR3 bases are TGCGCCAGCAATCAATCTACTGTGGAACAGCCCCAGCATTTT. Translation gives CASNQSTVEQPQHF.